This TCR beta chain was found in a study of blood T cell repertoires in COVID-19. Study in general: COVID-19 samples collected from the United States, Italy and Spain covered acute and convalescent phases.

Original handling: Estimation of nucleated cell counts was performed using reference gene primer amplification. The assay was immunoSEQ multiplex PCR, and TCRdb's table has in-frame clones only and misses some. D and trimming come from the DNA, and the V and J calls and clone size come from that table. The table has 100,000 to 150,000 clones, about 89% seen once. This clone was seen once. The source is a woman aged 70-85 years with COVID-19, enrolled during active disease. The source material was peripheral blood.

The CDR3 DNA is TGTGCCAGCTCCTTACTAGCGGTGAACTCCTACAATGAGCAGTTCTTC. This translates into CASSLLAVNSYNEQFF. This chain connects TRBV6-4 to TRBJ2-1; 8 bases are shared with TRBD2. This CDR3 has 16 residues. CDR1 is MRHNA and CDR2 is SNTAGT in the germline V gene. V lost 8 bases and J lost 0; bases outside the gene matches: 9.